The sequence of this TCR beta chain was determined in a study of blood T cell repertoires in COVID-19 (dated by TCRdb to the early 2020s). Turning to the overall study: Samples from collaborators originated in the United States, Italy and Spain and spanned both the acute and convalescent phases of COVID-19. Subjects who had been exposed to COVID-19, were actively infected with it, or had recovered from it provided the deeply sampled blood TCRbeta repertoires that made up the dataset. The sample metadata nearly always contained a de-identified subject ID, COVID-19 status, age in years and sex. The samples were drawn from the first 160 participants of the ongoing ImmuneRACE study and from over a thousand subjects provided by 6 global collaborators. The material from the prospective study consisted of cDNA or gDNA derived from T cells, B-cell-depleted T cells, or PBMCs. The repertoires were released in a freely available public database meant as a resource for research on the immune response to SARS-CoV-2. Where HLA class I and class II types were available, the types were taken from metadata supplied by the sample provider, not from assay-based typing.

What the work shows at the level of the full study, not this receptor alone: Clinical and demographic metadata were provided uncurated, with the amount varying by source and participant.

A word on this clone: There is no known antigen for this receptor. Within one base of it there is no much larger clone, and no base qualities were kept.

The germline V gene specifies SGHDN as CDR1 and FVKESK as CDR2. The CDR3, cysteine through phenylalanine, is 13 amino acids long. Only the CDR3 portion is preserved as DNA: 39 bases, with reading frame beginning at the first base. V is cut by 1 base and J by 2 bases, and the space between the germline ends is 5 bases. TCRbeta CDR3 regions were amplified from genomic DNA using the immunoSEQ Assay, a bias-controlled multiplex PCR. In the paper's pipeline: The number of nucleated cells in each sample was estimated by amplification of reference gene primers within the assay. To quantify the absolute abundance of each unique TCRbeta CDR3 rearrangement, sequence reads were collapsed and filtered. For each sample, productive Simpson clonality was calculated by taking the square root of Simpson's diversity index across productive rearrangements. TCRdb's version of the immuneACCESS table is confined to in-frame rearrangements and falls short of the full clone set. An unresolved V gene accounts for under half of the shortfall where checked; the remainder is of unknown origin. That table supplies the V and J calls and clone size; D and trimming were determined from the DNA. This sample is represented by about 110,000 clones; 71% of them were singletons. The ten most abundant clones make up roughly 0.86% of the sample.

Collaborating institutions collected whole blood in K2EDTA tubes following their own protocols. For TCRbeta analysis, collaborator samples were shipped as frozen whole blood, as isolated PBMCs, or as DNA extracted from either sample type. Sequencing used peripheral blood. This clonotype originated in a human donor with acute or convalescent COVID-19. The donor label of this sample is uncertain. The chain employs TRBV14 and TRBJ1-2, with no confident D gene call. The CDR3 reads as follows: CASSQGTNYGYTF. The sequenced DNA is TGTGCCAGCAGCCAAGGTACAAACTATGGCTACACCTTC.